Presented here are 22 T cell receptor beta chains from one specimen sequenced in a study of shared clonotypes between healthy human individuals. TCRdb keeps only in-frame clones here, not all; method: immunoSEQ multiplex PCR. The table shows over 300,000 clones, with around 86% occurring only once. The sample comprised memory CD8+ T cells sorted from blood. Described subset: CD45RO+ cells pooled with CCR7-negative TemRA cells. The receptors shown here come from a man aged 18 to 29 in good health.

This rearrangement joins TRBV10-3 to TRBJ1-3, with a possible D match to TRBD1 (5 bases). The V gene's germline CDR1 is ENHRY and CDR2 SYGVKD. The CDR3 has 13 amino acids. Trimming removed 6 bases from V and 1 base from J, with 7 bases in between. This chain's CDR3 is CAIRDNSGNTIYF. The DNA for the CDR3 is TGTGCCATCAGGGACAATTCTGGAAACACCATATATTTT.

Here the CDR3 reads CASSLRQGHEQYF. The CDR3 DNA is TGCGCCAGCAGCTTGCGACAGGGCCACGAGCAGTACTTC. The rearrangement uses TRBV5-1 and TRBJ2-7, with 7 positions matching TRBD1. Trimming at V came to 1 base and at J to 5 bases, leaving 3 bases not matched to a gene. The V gene's germline CDR1 is SGHRS and CDR2 YFSETQ. The CDR3 consists of 13 residues.

The count of this clone is one. J is TRBJ1-5 and V is TRBV28; D is possibly TRBD1 (5 bases). Germline V gene data show CDR1 as MDHEN and CDR2 as SYDVKM. Trimming took 5 bases from V and 4 from J, leaving 15 bases between them. The CDR3 consists of 15 residues. This CDR3 reads CASSPEGSPNQPQHF. CDR3 in DNA: TGTGCCAGCAGTCCCGAGGGGTCCCCTAATCAGCCCCAGCATTTT.

The chain's CDR3 is CASSGTGAVSANTGELFF. CDR3 nucleotides: TGTGCCAGCAGCGGGACAGGGGCGGTTAGCGCGAACACCGGGGAGCTGTTTTTT. The J gene is TRBJ2-2, the V gene TRBV2; 10 bases map to TRBD1. V shed 6 bases, J shed 0 bases, and the junction held 10 bases outside the gene matches. Looked up from germline, CDR1 is SNHLY and CDR2 is FYNNEI. This CDR3 spans 18 amino acids.

This chain links TRBV4-1 with TRBJ2-1, with TRBD2 identical over 8 bases. The germline gives CDR1 MGHRA, CDR2 YSYEKL. This CDR3 has 16 amino acids. With 4 bases clipped from V and 6 bases from J, the junction kept 11 bases outside the gene matches. The CDR3 region has the DNA TGCGCCAGCAGCCCCGTCGTAGCGGGATTGGGCAATGAGCAGTTCTTC. Protein sequence: CASSPVVAGLGNEQFF.

The V gene is TRBV5-1, the J gene TRBJ2-1, with TRBD2 matching over 11 bases. The CDR3 is 17 amino acids. V lost 5 bases and J lost 8; bases outside the gene matches: 15. The germline V gene encodes CDR1 SGHRS and CDR2 YFSETQ. The CDR3 reads CASRPRLAGIIIDEQFF. DNA of the CDR3: TGCGCCAGCAGACCACGACTAGCGGGGATTATAATCGATGAGCAGTTCTTC.

The chain couples TRBV11-2 to TRBJ2-1; 9 bases agree with TRBD2. The junction had 7 bases not matched to a gene; V was cut back by 4 bases and J by 9 bases. Per the germline V gene, CDR1 is SGHAT and CDR2 is FQNNGV. CDR3 length equals 14 residues. CDR3 residues: CASSSISGSPEQFF. CDR3 DNA: TGTGCCAGCAGCTCGATTAGCGGGAGTCCTGAGCAGTTCTTC. Full variable domain (missing parts from reference TRBV11-2 and TRBJ2-1): EAGVAQSPRYKIIEKRQSVAFWCNPISGHATLYWYQQILGQGPKLLIQFQNNGVVDDSQLPKDRFSAERLKGVDSTLKIQPAKLEDSAVYLCASSSISGSPEQFFGPGTRLTVL.

CDR3 DNA sequence: TGCGCCAGCAGCCAAGATCTTAGCGGAGGCAGGTATGAGCAGTACTTC. Its protein is CASSQDLSGGRYEQYF. The V gene is TRBV4-3, the J gene TRBJ2-7; tentatively, D is TRBD2 (6 bases). The V end lost 0 bases, the J end lost 7 bases, and 19 bases lay between the germline ends. Germline V gives CDR1 LGHNA, CDR2 YSLEER. The length of the CDR3 is 16 residues.

V gene TRBV7-2 combines with J gene TRBJ2-5; D gene unclear. Germline V gene sequence: CDR1 SGHTA, CDR2 FQGNSA. V lost 3 bases, J lost 5 bases, and 16 bases lay in between. CDR3 length equals 15 residues. This CDR3 is CASSFASLGYETQYF. The CDR3 DNA reads TGTGCCAGCAGCTTTGCGTCATTAGGGTATGAGACCCAGTACTTC. The variable domain in full, with the rest retrieved from reference TRBV7-2 and TRBJ2-5, is GAGVSQSPSNKVTEKGKDVELRCDPISGHTALYWYRQSLGQGLEFLIYFQGNSAPDKSGLPSDRFSAERTGGSVSTLTIQRTQQEDSAVYLCASSFASLGYETQYFGPGTRLLVL.

The V call is TRBV25-1, the J call TRBJ2-5; D is ambiguous. Trimming stripped 8 bases from V and 2 bases from J, with 3 bases between. The CDR3 consists of 10 residues. Germline V gene lookup returns CDR1 MGHDK and CDR2 SYGVNS. This chain's CDR3 is CASGQETQYF. The CDR3 DNA follows: TGTGCCAGCGGACAAGAGACCCAGTACTTC. The full variable domain, rest sourced from reference TRBV25-1 and TRBJ2-5, is EADIYQTPRYLVIGTGKKITLECSQTMGHDKMYWYQQDPGMELHLIHYSYGVNSTEKGDLSSESTVSRIRTEHFPLTLESARPSHTSQYLCASGQETQYFGPGTRLLVL.

The gene calls are TRBV9 and TRBJ2-1, with D perhaps TRBD1 (5 bases). The CDR3 is 15 residues long. V lost 3 bases to trimming and J lost 0 bases, with 10 bases between them. Germline V gene sequence: CDR1 SGDLS, CDR2 YYNGEE. In DNA, the CDR3 is TGTGCCAGCAGCGGAGATGACAGCTCCTACAATGAGCAGTTCTTC. Its protein product is CASSGDDSSYNEQFF.

The chain joins TRBV6-1 to TRBJ2-7, with 10 bases identical to TRBD2. V lost 3 bases to trimming and J lost 2 bases; unmatched junction nucleotides: 16. Germline CDR1 is MNHNS and CDR2 is SASEGT. The CDR3 runs 19 residues. The CDR3: CASSDFGDLTSGVTYEQYF. The CDR3 coding sequence is TGTGCCAGCAGTGACTTTGGAGACTTAACTAGCGGGGTCACCTACGAGCAGTACTTC.

This sequence joins TRBV6-6 and TRBJ1-1, with TRBD1 as a possible D gene (5 bases). CDR1 and CDR2 (germline): MNHNY, SVGAGI (reference sequence). The CDR3 loop spans 16 amino acids. V lost 0 bases to trimming and J lost 6 bases, with 17 bases between them. The CDR3 sequence is CASSYSGDSPEPEAFF. CDR3 nucleotides: TGTGCCAGCAGTTACTCGGGAGACAGTCCAGAGCCTGAAGCTTTCTTT.

This clone was picked up one time. This chain joins TRBV11-2 and TRBJ2-6; no clear D gene. V was trimmed by 5 bases and J by 5 bases, leaving 22 bases between them. The germline CDR1 and CDR2 sequences are SGHAT and FQNNGV. The CDR3 runs to 18 residues. The CDR3: CASSPRATQQSRANVLTF. The CDR3 DNA follows: TGTGCCAGCAGCCCTCGGGCAACACAACAAAGTCGGGCCAACGTCCTGACTTTC.

The V and J genes are TRBV30 and TRBJ2-1; D possibly uses TRBD1 or TRBD2 (5 bases each). V was shortened by 2 bases and J by 11 bases, with 16 bases between the two germline ends. Germline V CDR1 and CDR2: GTSNPN, SVGIG (reference sequence). CDR3 length equals 13 residues. The CDR3 DNA reads TGTGCCTGGAGTCTCGTTATAGGGACGCAGCAGTTCTTC. This gives the protein CAWSLVIGTQQFF.

CDR3 DNA sequence: TGTGCCAGCAGAATCGCCGGGACAGGGGTGTACGAGCAGTACTTC. It specifies CASRIAGTGVYEQYF. The rearrangement links TRBV2 to TRBJ2-7; TRBD1 agrees at 10 bases. The germline gives CDR1 SNHLY, CDR2 FYNNEI. The CDR3 loop spans 15 amino acids. The V segment lost 6 bases and the J segment 4 bases; nucleotides outside the gene matches: 9.

The chain carries TRBV28 and TRBJ2-5; D possibly corresponds to TRBD1 (5 bases). CDR1 and CDR2 from the germline V gene are MDHEN and SYDVKM. V lost 8 bases, J lost 5 bases, and 15 bases lay in between. The CDR3 has 13 residues. CDR3 protein: CASVLANRETQYF. CDR3 coding DNA: TGTGCCAGCGTCTTGGCCAACAGGGAGACCCAGTACTTC.

J is TRBJ2-7 and V is TRBV5-4, with a possible D match to TRBD1 (6 bases). Germline CDR1 is SGHNT and CDR2 is YYREEE (reference sequence). The CDR3 totals 13 residues. V lost 4 bases and J 1 base, leaving 9 bases between the germline ends. CDR3 sequence (DNA): TGTGCCAGCAGCGAACAGGGTTCCTACGAGCAGTACTTC. It encodes CASSEQGSYEQYF.

Written as DNA, the CDR3 is TGTGCCAGCAGTGATCCGGGCCGGACTAACTATGGCTACACCTTC. Protein sequence: CASSDPGRTNYGYTF. The rearrangement links TRBV2 to TRBJ1-2; the D is unclear. The ends were cut back, 3 bases at V and 0 bases at J, with 11 bases in the middle. The CDR3 sequence is 15 residues long. The germline gives CDR1 SNHLY, CDR2 FYNNEI.

This sequence joins TRBV5-4 and TRBJ2-7; 12 bases are shared with TRBD2. Germline V lookup: CDR1 SGHNT, CDR2 YYREEE (reference sequence). The CDR3 contains 15 residues. J lost 4 bases, V lost 5 bases, and 7 bases had no gene match. CDR3 region: CASSNRLAGEYEQYF. The CDR3 DNA reads TGTGCCAGCAGTAATCGACTAGCGGGAGAGTACGAGCAGTACTTC.

This clone has just one count. The chain couples TRBV7-2 to TRBJ1-1; no clear D. The CDR3 has 11 residues. The germline V and J ends were trimmed by 6 bases and 7 bases, with 9 bases remaining between them. Germline lookup yields CDR1 SGHTA and CDR2 FQGNSA. The CDR3 sequence: CASRSNYEAFF. CDR3 coding DNA: TGTGCCAGCAGATCGAATTATGAAGCTTTCTTT.

This sequence joins TRBV2 and TRBJ1-1; 7 bases map to TRBD1. The CDR3 has 16 amino acids. The ends lost 3 bases at V and 3 bases at J; junction bases unmatched: 10. The V gene's germline CDR1 is SNHLY and CDR2 FYNNEI. The CDR3 region is CASSDPDRDVHTEAFF. CDR3 nucleotides: TGTGCCAGCAGTGATCCCGACAGGGACGTCCACACTGAAGCTTTCTTT. The full variable domain, in which reference TRBV2 and TRBJ1-1 provide the parts outside the CDR3, is EPEVTQTPSHQVTQMGQEVILRCVPISNHLYFYWYRQILGQKVEFLVSFYNNEISEKSEIFDDQFSVERPDGSNFTLKIRSTKLEDSAMYFCASSDPDRDVHTEAFFGQGTRLTVV.